A selection of T cell receptor beta chains follows, all from one sample in a study of CD8 T cells in ankylosing spondylitis. TCRdb redid the calling of the 5' RACE reads with MiXCR, one entry per CDR3 protein. The data contain roughly 180,000 distinct CDR3 sequences, over 10% of them singletons. Sample: blood, either unsorted or a sorted T cell fraction (not recorded which). The receptors stem from a female donor with ankylosing spondylitis or in good health (not recorded which). Both conserved end residues are part of each CDR3. Fields, in order: V gene, D gene, clone size, J gene, CDR3 protein, CDR3 DNA. D genes are given only for firm matches. Expanded clones are given a class, and other clones once, few, many or no size at all.

v_gene: TRBV20-1; d_gene: .; abundance: few; j_gene: TRBJ2-5; CDR3aa: CSAIARSSQETQYF; CDR3nt: TGCAGTGCGATCGCTCGCTCGAGCCAAGAGACCCAGTACTTC
v_gene: TRBV25-1; d_gene: TRBD1; abundance: many; j_gene: TRBJ2-7; CDR3aa: CASSVQGAGEQYF; CDR3nt: TGTGCCAGCAGTGTACAGGGGGCAGGGGAGCAGTACTTC
v_gene: TRBV7-2; d_gene: .; abundance: many; j_gene: TRBJ2-3; CDR3aa: CASSLSGSLTDTQYF; CDR3nt: TGTGCCAGCAGCTTATCGGGCAGCCTCACAGATACGCAGTATTTT
v_gene: TRBV7-9; d_gene: .; abundance: few; j_gene: TRBJ2-7; CDR3aa: CASSFSGNHEQYF; CDR3nt: TGTGCCAGCAGCTTTTCAGGGAACCACGAGCAGTACTTC
v_gene: TRBV5-6; d_gene: .; abundance: .; j_gene: TRBJ1-5; CDR3aa: CASSRSGSPRPQHF; CDR3nt: TGTGCCAGCAGCCGATCTGGGTCCCCGCGACCCCAGCATTTT
v_gene: TRBV19; d_gene: TRBD2; abundance: many; j_gene: TRBJ2-1; CDR3aa: CASSSRLAARGGNEQFF; CDR3nt: TGTGCCAGTAGTTCCCGACTAGCGGCAAGGGGGGGAAATGAGCAGTTCTTC
v_gene: TRBV20-1; d_gene: .; abundance: many; j_gene: TRBJ1-1; CDR3aa: CSVPGLVNTEAFF; CDR3nt: TGCAGTGTCCCGGGACTCGTGAACACTGAAGCTTTCTTT
v_gene: TRBV5-6; d_gene: .; abundance: .; j_gene: TRBJ2-1; CDR3aa: CARSGTTYNEQFF; CDR3nt: TGTGCCAGGAGCGGGACAACCTACAATGAGCAGTTCTTC
v_gene: TRBV4-2; d_gene: .; abundance: .; j_gene: TRBJ2-3; CDR3aa: CASSRIGDTQYF; CDR3nt: TGTGCCAGCAGCCGGATAGGGGATACGCAGTATTTT
v_gene: TRBV27; d_gene: TRBD2; abundance: few; j_gene: TRBJ2-7; CDR3aa: CASSQTTSGRRYF; CDR3nt: TGTGCCAGCAGTCAGACCACTAGCGGGAGGAGGTACTTC
v_gene: TRBV5-1; d_gene: .; abundance: many; j_gene: TRBJ2-7; CDR3aa: CASSLPAHSSSYEQYF; CDR3nt: TGCGCCAGCAGCTTGCCGGCCCACAGTAGCTCCTACGAGCAGTACTTC
v_gene: TRBV29-1; d_gene: TRBD1; abundance: few; j_gene: TRBJ2-1; CDR3aa: CSVESGQVSYNEQFF; CDR3nt: TGCAGCGTTGAATCAGGACAGGTCTCCTACAATGAGCAGTTCTTC
v_gene: TRBV4-3; d_gene: .; abundance: .; j_gene: TRBJ2-4; CDR3aa: CASSQARGTKIIQYF; CDR3nt: TGCGCCAGCAGCCAGGCCAGGGGAACCAAAATCATTCAGTACTTC
v_gene: TRBV13; d_gene: TRBD2; abundance: .; j_gene: TRBJ2-7; CDR3aa: CASSLSGIGSNEQYF; CDR3nt: TGTGCCAGCAGCCTTAGCGGGATAGGATCGAACGAGCAGTACTTC
v_gene: TRBV29-1; d_gene: .; abundance: many; j_gene: TRBJ1-2; CDR3aa: CSVRTPNYGYTF; CDR3nt: TGCAGCGTGAGGACTCCCAACTATGGCTACACCTTC
v_gene: TRBV10-2; d_gene: .; abundance: many; j_gene: TRBJ1-4; CDR3aa: CASSGAGPGTNEKLFF; CDR3nt: TGCGCCAGCAGTGGGGCCGGACCTGGTACTAATGAAAAACTGTTTTTT
v_gene: TRBV28; d_gene: .; abundance: .; j_gene: TRBJ1-4; CDR3aa: CASSESEKLFF; CDR3nt: TGTGCCAGCAGTGAGAGTGAAAAACTGTTTTTT
v_gene: TRBV5-1; d_gene: TRBD2; abundance: many; j_gene: TRBJ2-2; CDR3aa: CASSFNAGGIPNTGELFF; CDR3nt: TGCGCCAGCAGCTTCAACGCGGGAGGGATACCGAACACCGGGGAGCTGTTTTTT
v_gene: TRBV6-1; d_gene: .; abundance: many; j_gene: TRBJ2-2; CDR3aa: CASSGRVFLNTGELFF; CDR3nt: TGTGCCAGCAGTGGGCGGGTATTCCTGAACACCGGGGAGCTGTTTTTT
v_gene: TRBV5-1; d_gene: .; abundance: few; j_gene: TRBJ1-1; CDR3aa: CASSSFGEPDTEAFF; CDR3nt: TGCGCCAGCAGCTCGTTTGGGGAGCCCGACACTGAAGCTTTCTTT
v_gene: TRBV5-1; d_gene: TRBD1; abundance: .; j_gene: TRBJ2-7; CDR3aa: CASSQDRVSEQYF; CDR3nt: TGCGCCAGCAGCCAGGACAGGGTTAGCGAGCAGTACTTC
v_gene: TRBV5-5; d_gene: .; abundance: few; j_gene: TRBJ2-7; CDR3aa: CASSSDPPSLVEQYF; CDR3nt: TGTGCCAGCAGCTCCGACCCACCAAGCCTCGTAGAGCAGTACTTC
v_gene: TRBV4-2; d_gene: .; abundance: .; j_gene: TRBJ1-2; CDR3aa: CASSQDKQDNGYTF; CDR3nt: TGTGCCAGCAGCCAAGATAAACAGGACAATGGCTACACCTTC
v_gene: TRBV7-2; d_gene: TRBD1; abundance: many; j_gene: TRBJ2-7; CDR3aa: CASSFPTGTGGNYEQYF; CDR3nt: TGTGCCAGCAGCTTCCCCACCGGGACAGGGGGCAACTACGAGCAGTACTTC
v_gene: TRBV7-3; d_gene: .; abundance: .; j_gene: TRBJ2-3; CDR3aa: CASSGGVTDTQYF; CDR3nt: TGTGCCAGCAGCGGAGGGGTTACAGATACGCAGTATTTT
v_gene: TRBV25-1; d_gene: .; abundance: many; j_gene: TRBJ2-2; CDR3aa: CASAPGPIFSGELFF; CDR3nt: TGTGCCAGCGCCCCGGGGCCAATCTTCAGCGGGGAGCTGTTTTTT
v_gene: TRBV19; d_gene: .; abundance: many; j_gene: TRBJ1-1; CDR3aa: CAASVSGGTEAFF; CDR3nt: TGTGCCGCCTCAGTCTCCGGAGGTACTGAAGCTTTCTTT
v_gene: TRBV5-1; d_gene: TRBD1; abundance: few; j_gene: TRBJ2-5; CDR3aa: CASSPGTGRAETQYF; CDR3nt: TGCGCCAGCAGCCCGGGGACAGGGAGAGCGGAGACCCAGTACTTC
v_gene: TRBV27; d_gene: TRBD2; abundance: few; j_gene: TRBJ2-5; CDR3aa: CASGIESGNQETQYF; CDR3nt: TGTGCCAGCGGTATAGAGAGCGGGAACCAAGAGACCCAGTACTTC
v_gene: TRBV29-1; d_gene: TRBD1; abundance: .; j_gene: TRBJ1-5; CDR3aa: CSVGGTDQPQHF; CDR3nt: TGCAGCGTTGGAGGGACAGATCAGCCCCAGCATTTT
v_gene: TRBV7-2; d_gene: TRBD1; abundance: .; j_gene: TRBJ1-5; CDR3aa: CASSFTGGEPQHF; CDR3nt: TGTGCCAGCAGCTTCACAGGGGGGGAGCCCCAGCATTTT
v_gene: TRBV5-1; d_gene: TRBD2; abundance: once; j_gene: TRBJ2-3; CDR3aa: CASSQGTSPQDTQYF; CDR3nt: TGCGCCAGCAGCCAAGGGACTAGCCCCCAAGATACGCAGTATTTT
v_gene: TRBV20-1; d_gene: TRBD2; abundance: few; j_gene: TRBJ2-7; CDR3aa: CSARDSGAASGNTYEQYF; CDR3nt: TGCAGTGCTAGAGACTCCGGGGCGGCTAGCGGAAATACCTACGAGCAGTACTTC
v_gene: TRBV11-1; d_gene: TRBD2; abundance: few; j_gene: TRBJ2-1; CDR3aa: CASSLYRASGSGDSYNEQFF; CDR3nt: TGTGCCAGCAGCTTATACCGGGCTAGCGGGAGTGGGGACTCCTACAATGAGCAGTTCTTC
v_gene: TRBV7-2; d_gene: .; abundance: .; j_gene: TRBJ1-2; CDR3aa: CASSPYQSTGDGYTF; CDR3nt: TGTGCCAGCAGCCCCTATCAGAGCACTGGGGACGGCTACACCTTC
v_gene: TRBV10-3; d_gene: TRBD1; abundance: many; j_gene: TRBJ2-7; CDR3aa: CAIGTASYEQYF; CDR3nt: TGTGCCATCGGGACAGCCTCCTACGAGCAGTACTTC
v_gene: TRBV6-1; d_gene: TRBD1; abundance: many; j_gene: TRBJ1-1; CDR3aa: CASSPQPGTASEAFF; CDR3nt: TGTGCCAGCAGTCCGCAACCCGGGACAGCATCCGAAGCTTTCTTT
v_gene: TRBV7-6; d_gene: .; abundance: .; j_gene: TRBJ2-7; CDR3aa: CASSLEPGESYEQYF; CDR3nt: TGTGCCAGCAGCTTAGAGCCGGGGGAATCGTACGAGCAGTACTTC
v_gene: TRBV27; d_gene: .; abundance: many; j_gene: TRBJ2-3; CDR3aa: CASALPSNSDTQYF; CDR3nt: TGTGCCAGCGCCCTGCCTAGCAACTCAGATACGCAGTATTTT
v_gene: TRBV6-2/TRBV6-3; d_gene: .; abundance: many; j_gene: TRBJ1-5; CDR3aa: CASSPQVDQPQHF; CDR3nt: TGTGCCAGCAGTCCCCAGGTGGATCAGCCCCAGCATTTT
v_gene: TRBV7-9; d_gene: TRBD2; abundance: many; j_gene: TRBJ2-7; CDR3aa: CASSFGLAGDSYEQYF; CDR3nt: TGTGCCAGCAGCTTCGGACTAGCGGGGGACTCCTACGAGCAGTACTTC